This T cell receptor (beta chain) was sequenced for a study of Graves' ophthalmopathy and Graves' hyperthyroidism. The authors amplified TCR beta CDR3 regions from RNA transcripts. The workflow started with a first-round RT-PCR run with HTBI primers and then moved on to a second-round multiplex PCR. Via MiXCR, TCRdb re-called the multiplex PCR reads, giving one row per CDR3 protein. The data contain 400,000 to 450,000 distinct CDR3 sequences, under 25% of them singletons. Looked up from germline, CDR1 is LGHNA and CDR2 is YNFKEQ. V was cut by 0 bases and J by 1 base, with 15 bases left in between. The CDR3 length is 17 residues.

The sequencing input was peripheral blood. The TCR was taken from a woman between 18 and 30 years old with stable Graves' hyperthyroidism. The rearrangement uses TRBV4-2 and TRBJ1-2; D not resolved. The CDR3 DNA follows: TGTGCCAGCAGCCAAGAGTCCTACTCAGGCAATAACTATGGCTACACCTTC. Protein: CASSQESYSGNNYGYTF.